These 8 T cell receptor beta chains were all obtained from the same sample, sequenced in a study of T cell repertoires in cytomegalovirus infection. From the reads, TCRdb called clonotypes with MiXCR, one entry per CDR3 protein. The sample gives tens of thousands of distinct CDR3 sequences, about 29% of which show up once; roughly 65% is in the top ten. These receptors are not linked to any known antigen. The starting material was CD8+ T cells from cultured PBMCs, obtained from culture after CMV antigen stimulation. The source is a human donor in good health (CMV status not recorded). Some clones in this sample may be carry-over from other donors' samples.

This clonotype was counted between two and nine times. The chain links TRBV30 to TRBJ2-5; no clear D. Germline CDR1 GTSNPN, CDR2 SVGIG (reference sequence). The CDR3 length is 12 residues. Between the trimmed V and J ends, which lost 0 bases and 7 bases, there was a span of 9 bases. The CDR3 spells CAWSVRSGTQYF. The CDR3 DNA reads as TGTGCCTGGAGTGTACGTTCGGGGACCCAGTACTTC.

The sample holds one count of this clonotype. The gene calls are TRBV7-4 and TRBJ1-6, with 10 bases matching TRBD1. Germline V gene lookup returns CDR1 SGHVT and CDR2 SQSDAQ. J lost 0 bases, V lost 5 bases, and 10 bases had no gene match. CDR3 length: 19 amino acids. The CDR3 loop reads CASSRSGQGFLSYNSPLHF. The CDR3 DNA is TGTGCCAGCAGCCGTTCGGGACAGGGGTTTCTCTCCTATAATTCACCCCTCCACTTT. The full variable domain, its missing parts supplied by reference TRBV7-4 and TRBJ1-6, is GAGVSQSPRYKVAKRGRDVALRCDSISGHVTLYWYRQTLGQGSEVLTYSQSDAQRDKSGRPSGRFSAERPERSVSTLKIQRTEQGDSAVYLCASSRSGQGFLSYNSPLHFGNGTRLTVT.

This clonotype was found a few times. The genes are TRBV12-3 or TRBV12-4 and TRBJ2-4, with D perhaps assigned TRBD1 or TRBD2 (5 bases each). V dropped 3 bases and J dropped 5 bases, with 26 bases sitting between them. The CDR3 covers 19 residues. The CDR3 loop reads CASSFSEGTGGKEENIQYF. CDR3 DNA: TGTGCCAGCAGTTTTAGTGAAGGGACCGGAGGCAAGGAGGAAAACATTCAGTACTTC.

For the CDR3, the DNA is TGTGCCAGCAGCGTAGGGGAGGTGGGGCAGCCCCAGCATTTT. This codes for CASSVGEVGQPQHF. The chain links TRBV9 to TRBJ1-5; D gene uncertain. Deletions cut 0 bases from V and 7 bases from J, with 11 bases between. CDR1 and CDR2 (germline): SGDLS, YYNGEE. CDR3 length: 14 amino acids.

The sample holds many counts of this clonotype. V and J are TRBV7-9 and TRBJ2-2; 10 bases line up with TRBD1. V lost 5 bases, J lost 5 bases, and 5 bases stayed unmatched. The CDR3 spans 15 residues. Per the germline V gene, CDR1 is SEHNR and CDR2 is FQNEAQ (reference sequence). The CDR3 here is CASSEGQGLTGELFF. CDR3 in DNA: TGTGCCAGCAGCGAGGGACAGGGGTTGACCGGGGAGCTGTTTTTT.

This sequence joins TRBV20-1 and TRBJ1-2; a possible D gene is TRBD1 (5 bases). CDR3 size: 11 residues. Per the germline V gene, CDR1 is DFQATT and CDR2 is SNEGSKA (reference sequence). Trimming removed 6 bases at V and 7 bases at J, with 12 bases between. The CDR3 loop is CSARGGAGYTF. CDR3 sequence (DNA): TGCAGTGCCCGGGGGGGTGCTGGCTACACCTTC.

The V and J genes are TRBV5-6 and TRBJ2-4, with D perhaps TRBD1 or TRBD2 (5 bases each). The ends were cut back, 4 bases at V and 8 bases at J, with 25 bases in the middle. Germline CDR1 is SGHDT and CDR2 is YYEEEE. The CDR3 runs to 17 residues. CDR3 DNA sequence: TGTGCCAGCAGCCTGAGGGGCGTGGGTGGACGGGCCGACATTCAGTACTTC. Protein sequence: CASSLRGVGGRADIQYF.

This clonotype was found a few times. This sequence joins TRBV7-2 and TRBJ1-1; unclear D gene. The CDR3 has 13 residues. Deletions cut 3 bases from V and 7 bases from J, with 12 bases between. CDR1 and CDR2 from the germline V gene are SGHTA and FQGNSA. This CDR3 is CASSLSRRIEAFF. CDR3 nucleotides: TGTGCCAGCAGCTTGAGCCGCAGGATTGAAGCTTTCTTT.